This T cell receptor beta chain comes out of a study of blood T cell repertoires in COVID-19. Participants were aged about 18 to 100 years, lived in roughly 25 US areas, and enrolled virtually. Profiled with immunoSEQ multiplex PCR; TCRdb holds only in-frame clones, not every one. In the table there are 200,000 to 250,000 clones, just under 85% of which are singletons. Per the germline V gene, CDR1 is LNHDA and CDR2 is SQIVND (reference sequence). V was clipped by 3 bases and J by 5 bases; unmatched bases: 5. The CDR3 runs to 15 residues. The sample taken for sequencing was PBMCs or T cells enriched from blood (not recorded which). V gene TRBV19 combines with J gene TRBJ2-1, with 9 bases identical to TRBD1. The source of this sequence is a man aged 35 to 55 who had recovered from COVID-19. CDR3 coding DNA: TGTGCCAGTAGTATGGGCGGGACAGGGAACAATGAGCAGTTCTTC. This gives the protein CASSMGGTGNNEQFF.